Here is one T cell receptor beta chain with its context. This specimen comes from a study of CD8 T cells in Susac syndrome. Background on the study: Treatment status at blood draw for the Susac syndrome patients was therapy-naive, corticosteroids, or intravenous immunoglobulin alone.

Sequencing of TCR beta was carried out in blood CD8+ and CD4+ T cells. Roughly 0.45 to 1 ug RNA was reverse transcribed with random hexamers. TCRdb itself ran the immunoSEQ multiplex PCR reads through MiXCR, one entry per CDR3 protein. Altogether under 250,000 distinct CDR3 sequences are present, around 93% being singletons, with the ten largest covering over 0.15%. This clonotype was obtained from a human donor with Susac syndrome. The material sequenced was CD4+ T cells from PBMCs.

In nucleotides, the CDR3 is TGCAGTGCTGGGACCCCATGGGAGACCCAGTACTTC. Translating it yields CSAGTPWETQYF. The rearrangement joins TRBV20-1 to TRBJ2-5; D may correspond to TRBD1 or TRBD2 (5 bases each). V was shortened by 5 bases and J by 5 bases, with 12 bases between the two germline ends. The CDR3 runs 12 residues. Germline CDR1 DFQATT, CDR2 SNEGSKA (reference sequence).